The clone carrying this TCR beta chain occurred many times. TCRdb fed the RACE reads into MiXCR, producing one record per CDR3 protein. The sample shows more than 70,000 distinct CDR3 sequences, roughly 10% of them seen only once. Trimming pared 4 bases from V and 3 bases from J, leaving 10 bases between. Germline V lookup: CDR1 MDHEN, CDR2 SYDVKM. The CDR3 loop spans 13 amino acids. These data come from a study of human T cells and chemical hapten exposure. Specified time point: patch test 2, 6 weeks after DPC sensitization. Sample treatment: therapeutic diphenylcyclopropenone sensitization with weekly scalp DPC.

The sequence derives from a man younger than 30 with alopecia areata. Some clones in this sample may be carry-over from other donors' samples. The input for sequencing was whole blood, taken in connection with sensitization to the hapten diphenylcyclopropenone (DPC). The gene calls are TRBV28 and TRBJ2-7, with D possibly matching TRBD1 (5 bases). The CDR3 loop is CASSSHQGYEQYF. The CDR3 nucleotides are TGTGCCAGCAGTTCCCATCAGGGCTACGAGCAGTACTTC.